This T cell receptor beta chain was documented in a study of vaccination and CD4 T cells after COVID-19. Treatment defined: roughly ten-day PBMC culture with coronavirus spike peptide pools or control peptides (ViraFEST assay). V gave up 2 bases and J gave up 5 bases, with 13 bases separating them. This CDR3 contains 14 residues. Germline V gene data show CDR1 as SGHRS and CDR2 as YFSETQ. In regard to this clonotype: The antigen remains unidentified.

Cultured CD4+ T-cell DNA underwent Oncomine TCR Beta short-read sequencing. TCRdb processed the PCR reads anew with MiXCR; each CDR3 protein has one entry. The sample includes approximately 9,600 distinct CDR3 sequences, approximately 26% of them seen just once. The sample here was CD4+ T cells from blood, cultured in vitro, taken before SARS-CoV-2 vaccination. The V and J genes are TRBV5-1 and TRBJ2-5; D call uncertain. This TCR derives from a human donor who received a COVID-19 vaccine. This CDR3 reads CASSFFGGTETQYF. The DNA of the CDR3 is TGCGCCAGCAGCTTTTTTGGTGGCACGGAGACCCAGTACTTC.